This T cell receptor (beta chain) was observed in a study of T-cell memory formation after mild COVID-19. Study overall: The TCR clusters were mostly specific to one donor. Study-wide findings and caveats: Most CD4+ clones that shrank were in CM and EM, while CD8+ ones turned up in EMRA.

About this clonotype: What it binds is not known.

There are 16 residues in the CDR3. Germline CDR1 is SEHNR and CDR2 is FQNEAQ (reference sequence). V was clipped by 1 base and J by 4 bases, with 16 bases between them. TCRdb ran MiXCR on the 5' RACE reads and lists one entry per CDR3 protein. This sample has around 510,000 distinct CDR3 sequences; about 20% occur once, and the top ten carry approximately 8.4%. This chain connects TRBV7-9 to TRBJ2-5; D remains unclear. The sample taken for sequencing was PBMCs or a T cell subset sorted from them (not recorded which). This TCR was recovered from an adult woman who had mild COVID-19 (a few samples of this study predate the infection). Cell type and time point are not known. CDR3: CASSLGGTTQGETQYF. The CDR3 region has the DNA TGTGCCAGCAGCTTAGGCGGTACCACCCAAGGAGAGACCCAGTACTTC.